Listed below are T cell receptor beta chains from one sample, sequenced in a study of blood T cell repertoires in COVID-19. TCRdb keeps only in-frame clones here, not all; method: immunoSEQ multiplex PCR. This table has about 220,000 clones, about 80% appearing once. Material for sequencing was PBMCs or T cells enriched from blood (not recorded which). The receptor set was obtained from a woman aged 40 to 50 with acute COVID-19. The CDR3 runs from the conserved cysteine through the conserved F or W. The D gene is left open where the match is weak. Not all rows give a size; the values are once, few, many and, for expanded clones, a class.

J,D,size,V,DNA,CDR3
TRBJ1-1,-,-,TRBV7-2,TGTGCCAGCCGGGACTTTGTAAACACTGAAGCTTTCTTT,CASRDFVNTEAFF
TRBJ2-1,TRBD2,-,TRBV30,TGTGCCTGCTGGACTAGCGGTAACTACAATGAGCAGTTCTTC,CACWTSGNYNEQFF
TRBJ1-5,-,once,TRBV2,TGTGCCAGCACCGTGGGGCAGGAGACTAATCAGCCCCAGCATTTT,CASTVGQETNQPQHF
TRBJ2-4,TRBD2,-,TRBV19,TGTGCCAGTAGTCCAAGGGAGGCGGGAGCGGCCAAAAACATTCAGTACTTC,CASSPREAGAAKNIQYF
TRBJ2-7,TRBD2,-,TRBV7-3,TGTGCCAGCAGCCCCATAGCGGGAGGGGAGTACGAGCAGTACTTC,CASSPIAGGEYEQYF
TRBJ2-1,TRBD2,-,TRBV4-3,TGCGCCAGCAGCCACCGACTAGCGGGGGAAACCTACAATGAGCAGTTCTTC,CASSHRLAGETYNEQFF
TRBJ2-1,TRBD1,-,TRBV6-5,TGTGCCAGCAGTTATACAGGGGGCGAACCCTTGAGTGAGCAGTTCTTC,CASSYTGGEPLSEQFF
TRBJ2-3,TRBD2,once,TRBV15,TGTGCCACCAGCAGAGAATGGCCAGCGGGACGAGGCACAGATACGCAGTATTTT,CATSREWPAGRGTDTQYF
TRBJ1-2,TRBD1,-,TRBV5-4,TGTGCCAGCAGCTCCCAGGGGGGTAGCTATGGCTACACCTTC,CASSSQGGSYGYTF
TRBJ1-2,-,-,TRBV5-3,TGTGCCAGAAGCGCCGGTCAGGGTGATGGCTACACCTTC,CARSAGQGDGYTF
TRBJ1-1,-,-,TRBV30,TGTGCCTGGAGTGTACTTCAGGTCGGGGGCACTGAAGCTTTCTTT,CAWSVLQVGGTEAFF
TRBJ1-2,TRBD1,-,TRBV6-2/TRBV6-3,TGTGCCAGCAGTTACTCTGGAGGGGGCCCAGCTAACTATGGCTACACCTTC,CASSYSGGGPANYGYTF
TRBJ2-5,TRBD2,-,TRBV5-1,TGCGCCAGCAGCCTCGGGGGACTAGCGGGAGTAGGGGAGACCCAGTACTTC,CASSLGGLAGVGETQYF
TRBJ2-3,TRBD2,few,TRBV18,TGTGCCAGCTCATTAGTAGCGGGGGGCACAGATACGCAGTATTTT,CASSLVAGGTDTQYF
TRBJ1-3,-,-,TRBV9,TGTGCCAGCAGCGCGGGTAGCAGGGTGGGAGGAAACACCATATATTTT,CASSAGSRVGGNTIYF
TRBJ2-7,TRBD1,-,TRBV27,TGTGCCAGCAGCGATAGGGACAGGGTGAGGGAGCAGTACTTC,CASSDRDRVREQYF
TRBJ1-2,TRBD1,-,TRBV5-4,TGTGCCAGCAGCCCCGAAGGGCAGGGGGCTACAGCTAACTATGGCTACACCTTC,CASSPEGQGATANYGYTF
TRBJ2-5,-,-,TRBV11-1,TGTGCCAGCAGCCCAGGGGAGACCCAGTACTTC,CASSPGETQYF
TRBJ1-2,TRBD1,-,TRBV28,TGTGCCAGCAGTTTAAGGACAGGGGATGGCTACACCTTC,CASSLRTGDGYTF
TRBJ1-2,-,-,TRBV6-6,TGTGCCAGCAGAACCAGCACAGGGAAGAAAGGTGGCTACACCTTC,CASRTSTGKKGGYTF
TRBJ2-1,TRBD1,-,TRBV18,TGTGCCAGCTCACATTTCGGACAGGGGATGAGCAATGAGCAGTTCTTC,CASSHFGQGMSNEQFF
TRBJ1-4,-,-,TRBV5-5,TGTGCCAGCAGCTTTCAGGGGCAGAAACTGTTTTTT,CASSFQGQKLFF
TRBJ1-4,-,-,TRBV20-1,TGCAGTGCTACTGGACAGAACGAACTGTTTTTT,CSATGQNELFF
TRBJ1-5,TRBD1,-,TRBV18,TGTGCCAGCTCATTGTCCCAGGGGGCTGGTCAGCCCCAGCATTTT,CASSLSQGAGQPQHF
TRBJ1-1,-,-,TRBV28,TGTGCCAGCAGTCTCCTCACAGGGCTGAACACTGAAGCTTTCTTT,CASSLLTGLNTEAFF
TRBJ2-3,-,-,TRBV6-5,TGTGCCAGCAGACTGCCCCAGACTAGCACAGATACGCAGTATTTT,CASRLPQTSTDTQYF
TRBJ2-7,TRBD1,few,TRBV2,TGTGCCAGCAGGACAATTCCGGGACAGGGATTTGCGATCGAGCAGTACTTC,CASRTIPGQGFAIEQYF
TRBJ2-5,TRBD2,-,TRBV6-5,TGTGCCAGCAGACTAGCGGGGTACCAAGAGACCCAGTACTTC,CASRLAGYQETQYF
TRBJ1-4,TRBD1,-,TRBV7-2,TGTGCCAGCAGCTTATTGAGACAGGGGTACGAAAAACTGTTTTTT,CASSLLRQGYEKLFF
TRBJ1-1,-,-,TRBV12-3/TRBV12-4,TGTGCCAGCAGCCTGACAGCGAACACTGAAGCTTTCTTT,CASSLTANTEAFF
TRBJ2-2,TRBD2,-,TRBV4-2,TGTGCCAGCAGCCAAGAGACTAGCAAGAACGGGGAGCTGTTTTTT,CASSQETSKNGELFF
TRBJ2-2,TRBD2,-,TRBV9,TGTGCCAGCAGCGTAGATGGAGCGGGAGTACACGGGGAGCTGTTTTTT,CASSVDGAGVHGELFF
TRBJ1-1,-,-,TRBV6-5,TGTGCCAGCAGTTACACGGGATCTGAAGCTTTCTTT,CASSYTGSEAFF